This T cell receptor beta chain appears in the sequencing data of a study of cytomegalovirus exposure and HLA in healthy donors. Study results and caveats: The likely origin of a cluster of highly shared sequence variants was a sequencing artifact. Most of the CMV-associated TCR beta chains (in a later analysis) appeared to be HLA-restricted. Published work reported that the classifier diagnosed cytomegalovirus status with high specificity and sensitivity.

The CDR3 has 15 amino acids. Losses at the gene ends were 6 bases for V and 6 bases for J; bases not matched to a gene: 8. The V gene's germline CDR1 is MDHEN and CDR2 SYDVKM. The primer mix had 60 Vbeta and 13 Jbeta primers. Assay: immunoSEQ multiplex PCR; the TCRdb copy retains only in-frame clones and omits some. The table lists roughly 200,000 clones, just over 75% of them singletons. As for this clone: Antigen specificity is unknown.

The chain recombines TRBV28 with TRBJ2-2; 9 bases are shared with TRBD1. Specimen: PBMCs. The TCR originated in a man aged 25 to 45 in good health and CMV-seronegative. The CDR3 bases are TGTGCCAGCAGCCCACCCGGGACAGGGTCCGGGGAGCTGTTTTTT. It specifies CASSPPGTGSGELFF.